This T cell receptor beta chain stems from a study of blood T cell repertoires in COVID-19. Study-wide context: Samples of COVID-19 (acute and convalescent) were obtained from the United States, Italy and Spain. PBMCs, B-cell-depleted T cells, or T cells were the source of the cDNA or gDNA that made up the material.

There are 19 residues in the CDR3. Germline CDR1 is SGHRS and CDR2 is YFSETQ. Trimming took off 3 bases at V and 0 bases at J, with 19 bases between the two ends. Followed over time, Seattle patients had been enrolled while infection was active. How the authors handled the data: It was from reference gene primer amplification that nucleated cell counts were estimated. Generated by immunoSEQ multiplex PCR, the TCRdb table keeps only in-frame clones and is missing some. Clone size and the V and J calls come from that table; the DNA yielded D and trimming. The sample has around 25,000 clones; 65% to 75% are singletons.

V usage is TRBV5-1 and J usage is TRBJ1-6; D perhaps matches TRBD1 (6 bases). The material sequenced was peripheral blood. The clonotype was recovered from a man aged 50-60 years with COVID-19, enrolled during active disease. In DNA, the CDR3 is TGCGCCAGCAGCTCTAAGCTTAGGACAGACAGCTCCTATAATTCACCCCTCCACTTT. This translates into CASSSKLRTDSSYNSPLHF.